A selection of T cell receptor beta chains follows, all from one sample in a study of T cells after yellow fever vaccination. MiXCR, run by TCRdb on the 5' RACE reads, gives a single entry per CDR3 protein. The sample gives approximately 550,000 distinct CDR3 sequences, less than 15% of which show up once; roughly an eighth is in the top ten. This specimen consisted of PBMCs, obtained on the day of the yellow fever booster vaccination. The source of these receptors is a young man who received the YFV17D yellow fever vaccine. The CDR3 runs from the conserved cysteine through the conserved F or W. The order of the fields is J gene, V gene, clone size, D gene, CDR3 DNA, CDR3 protein. The D gene is left open where the match is weak. Clone size is given for some rows only: seen once, a few or many times, or a class if the clone is expanded.

j_gene: TRBJ2-5; v_gene: TRBV29-1; abundance: NA; d_gene: TRBD2; CDR3nt: TGCAGCGGTCGACTAGCGGGACAAGAGACCCAGTACTTC; CDR3aa: CSGRLAGQETQYF
j_gene: TRBJ2-7; v_gene: TRBV27; abundance: NA; d_gene: TRBD1; CDR3nt: TGTGCCAGCAGAAAAGGGACAGTTCAGTACTTC; CDR3aa: CASRKGTVQYF
j_gene: TRBJ2-7; v_gene: TRBV14; abundance: NA; d_gene: NA; CDR3nt: TGTGCCAGCAGCCAAGCGGGGGAGGAGCAGTACTTC; CDR3aa: CASSQAGEEQYF
j_gene: TRBJ2-1; v_gene: TRBV18; abundance: few; d_gene: TRBD2; CDR3nt: TGTGCCAGCTGTGAGGCTAGCGGGGGAAACAATGAGCAGTTCTTC; CDR3aa: CASCEASGGNNEQFF
j_gene: TRBJ2-5; v_gene: TRBV27; abundance: few; d_gene: TRBD2; CDR3nt: TGTGCCAGCAGCCTACTAGCGGGAGTAGAGACCCAGTACTTC; CDR3aa: CASSLLAGVETQYF
j_gene: TRBJ2-3; v_gene: TRBV2; abundance: few; d_gene: TRBD2; CDR3nt: TGTGCCAGCAGTGGCCCAAGCGGGAGTACAGATACGCAGTATTTT; CDR3aa: CASSGPSGSTDTQYF
j_gene: TRBJ1-4; v_gene: TRBV5-1; abundance: few; d_gene: NA; CDR3nt: TGCGCCAGCAGCTTGGAATCGATAACACAGGGAGGGGGTGGAGAAAAACTGTTTTTT; CDR3aa: CASSLESITQGGGGEKLFF
j_gene: TRBJ1-4; v_gene: TRBV29-1; abundance: NA; d_gene: TRBD1; CDR3nt: TGCAGCGTTGAAGGCCCAGGGGGGGAAAAACTGTTTTTT; CDR3aa: CSVEGPGGEKLFF
j_gene: TRBJ2-3; v_gene: TRBV7-2; abundance: few; d_gene: TRBD2; CDR3nt: TGTGCCAGCAGCCAAGGGACTAGCGGGAGCGGAACAGATACGCAGTATTTT; CDR3aa: CASSQGTSGSGTDTQYF
j_gene: TRBJ2-1; v_gene: TRBV3-1; abundance: few; d_gene: TRBD2; CDR3nt: TGTGCCAGCAGACGACTAGCGGGAGGGTTAAACAATGAGCAGTTCTTC; CDR3aa: CASRRLAGGLNNEQFF
j_gene: TRBJ2-3; v_gene: TRBV18; abundance: many; d_gene: NA; CDR3nt: TGTGCCAGCTCACCACCGGCAGGGGTCACAGATACGCAGTATTTT; CDR3aa: CASSPPAGVTDTQYF
j_gene: TRBJ2-1; v_gene: TRBV30; abundance: NA; d_gene: NA; CDR3nt: TGTGCCTGGGGTGGAAATGAGCAGTTCTTC; CDR3aa: CAWGGNEQFF
j_gene: TRBJ2-5; v_gene: TRBV20-1; abundance: NA; d_gene: TRBD2; CDR3nt: TGCAGTGTCTTAGCGGGAGAGACCCAGTACTTC; CDR3aa: CSVLAGETQYF
j_gene: TRBJ1-4; v_gene: TRBV5-1; abundance: many; d_gene: NA; CDR3nt: TGCGCCAGCAGCTTGGGAGGGCTTAATGAAAAACTGTTTTTT; CDR3aa: CASSLGGLNEKLFF
j_gene: TRBJ2-7; v_gene: TRBV3-1; abundance: NA; d_gene: NA; CDR3nt: TGTGCCAGCAGCCAAGATTTACGCAGTAACGAGCAGTACTTC; CDR3aa: CASSQDLRSNEQYF
j_gene: TRBJ2-7; v_gene: TRBV4-2; abundance: few; d_gene: NA; CDR3nt: TGTGCCAGCAGCCAAGTGCAACAATCACTCTACGAGCAGTACTTC; CDR3aa: CASSQVQQSLYEQYF
j_gene: TRBJ1-1; v_gene: TRBV30; abundance: few; d_gene: NA; CDR3nt: TGTGCCTTGTACAGGGTTGGAGCTTTCTTT; CDR3aa: CALYRVGAFF
j_gene: TRBJ2-1; v_gene: TRBV20-1; abundance: few; d_gene: TRBD2; CDR3nt: TGCAGTGCTACTAGCGGGAGGCAGTACAATGAGCAGTTCTTC; CDR3aa: CSATSGRQYNEQFF
j_gene: TRBJ2-7; v_gene: TRBV6-1; abundance: NA; d_gene: NA; CDR3nt: TGTGCCAGCAGGGAGGTAAGGGGCGAGCAGTACTTC; CDR3aa: CASREVRGEQYF
j_gene: TRBJ2-1; v_gene: TRBV4-2; abundance: few; d_gene: TRBD2; CDR3nt: TGTGCCAGCAGCCAAGCCGGGAGCGGGAGCTTCAGATCCTACAATGAGCAGTTCTTC; CDR3aa: CASSQAGSGSFRSYNEQFF
j_gene: TRBJ1-2; v_gene: TRBV20-1; abundance: few; d_gene: NA; CDR3nt: TGCAGTGCTACCGGGGCAGCGGAGGGCTACACCTTC; CDR3aa: CSATGAAEGYTF
j_gene: TRBJ2-1; v_gene: TRBV5-1; abundance: few; d_gene: TRBD2; CDR3nt: TGCGCCAGCAGCCTCGGGACTACACCTAACAATGAGCAGTTCTTC; CDR3aa: CASSLGTTPNNEQFF
j_gene: TRBJ2-7; v_gene: TRBV20-1; abundance: few; d_gene: NA; CDR3nt: TGCAGTGCTAGAGACCTAACTGCCTACGAGCAGTACTTC; CDR3aa: CSARDLTAYEQYF
j_gene: TRBJ1-2; v_gene: TRBV5-1; abundance: few; d_gene: TRBD1; CDR3nt: TGCGCCAGCAGCCCCAGGACAGGGAATGTCGATGGCTACACCTTC; CDR3aa: CASSPRTGNVDGYTF
j_gene: TRBJ1-2; v_gene: TRBV12-3/TRBV12-4; abundance: many; d_gene: NA; CDR3nt: TGTGCCAGCAGTTTCCGAGGCCAGTCTCATGGCTACACCTTC; CDR3aa: CASSFRGQSHGYTF
j_gene: TRBJ2-3; v_gene: TRBV11-2; abundance: many; d_gene: TRBD2; CDR3nt: TGTGCCAGCAGCTCATATACGGGACTAGCGGGAGGGAGCACAGATACGCAGTATTTT; CDR3aa: CASSSYTGLAGGSTDTQYF
j_gene: TRBJ2-3; v_gene: TRBV7-9; abundance: NA; d_gene: TRBD1; CDR3nt: TGTGCCAGCAACCAGGGGGTACACACAGATACGCAGTATTTT; CDR3aa: CASNQGVHTDTQYF
j_gene: TRBJ2-7; v_gene: TRBV7-2; abundance: few; d_gene: NA; CDR3nt: TGTGCCAGCAGCTTAAGGTCCCCTACCTACGAGCAGTACTTC; CDR3aa: CASSLRSPTYEQYF
j_gene: TRBJ2-7; v_gene: TRBV6-2/TRBV6-3; abundance: few; d_gene: NA; CDR3nt: TGTGCCAGCAGTTACAACGACTACGAGCAGTACTTC; CDR3aa: CASSYNDYEQYF
j_gene: TRBJ1-5; v_gene: TRBV30; abundance: NA; d_gene: NA; CDR3nt: TGTGCCTGGAGTGTACGTGGGCCCCAGCATTTT; CDR3aa: CAWSVRGPQHF
j_gene: TRBJ2-7; v_gene: TRBV28; abundance: once; d_gene: TRBD1; CDR3nt: TGTGCCATCAGTTTGGGGGGACAGGGGGCGAAGCAGTACTTC; CDR3aa: CAISLGGQGAKQYF
j_gene: TRBJ1-1; v_gene: TRBV27; abundance: NA; d_gene: NA; CDR3nt: TGTGCCAGCTGTTCGGGCCGTAACACTGAAGCTTTCTTT; CDR3aa: CASCSGRNTEAFF
j_gene: TRBJ2-6; v_gene: TRBV5-1; abundance: NA; d_gene: NA; CDR3nt: TGCGCCAGCACACCCGCCCCGTTTTCCCGGGACTCAGCCAACGTCCTGACTTTC; CDR3aa: CASTPAPFSRDSANVLTF
j_gene: TRBJ2-1; v_gene: TRBV24-1; abundance: NA; d_gene: TRBD2; CDR3nt: TGTGCCACCAGTGATCCGACTAGCGGTGAGCAGTTCTTC; CDR3aa: CATSDPTSGEQFF
j_gene: TRBJ2-7; v_gene: TRBV19; abundance: few; d_gene: NA; CDR3nt: TGTGCCAGTAGGCCCGCAGGCGGTGGTCTCGAGCAGTACTTC; CDR3aa: CASRPAGGGLEQYF
j_gene: TRBJ2-1; v_gene: TRBV20-1; abundance: NA; d_gene: NA; CDR3nt: TGCAGTGCTAAAAGCTCCTTCGGGGCCATAGAGGGCAATGAGCAGTTCTTC; CDR3aa: CSAKSSFGAIEGNEQFF
j_gene: TRBJ1-5; v_gene: TRBV9; abundance: NA; d_gene: NA; CDR3nt: TGTGCCAGCAGCGTCTCAGATAGCAATCAGCCCCAGCATTTT; CDR3aa: CASSVSDSNQPQHF
j_gene: TRBJ2-1; v_gene: TRBV5-5; abundance: NA; d_gene: NA; CDR3nt: TGTGCCAGCAGTAAGACCCAACACTACAATGAGCAGTTCTTC; CDR3aa: CASSKTQHYNEQFF
j_gene: TRBJ2-3; v_gene: TRBV19; abundance: NA; d_gene: NA; CDR3nt: TGTGCCAGTAGTGCGGGACAATCGAGGGGAGATACGCAGTATTTT; CDR3aa: CASSAGQSRGDTQYF
j_gene: TRBJ2-3; v_gene: TRBV7-9; abundance: few; d_gene: NA; CDR3nt: TGTGCCAGCAGCTTAGACAAGGGTTCTAGCACAGATACGCAGTATTTT; CDR3aa: CASSLDKGSSTDTQYF
j_gene: TRBJ2-5; v_gene: TRBV5-8; abundance: once; d_gene: NA; CDR3nt: TGTGCCAGCAGCTTGGCCCGAAGCGGGTGGCCTGAAGGGACCCAGTACTTC; CDR3aa: CASSLARSGWPEGTQYF
j_gene: TRBJ2-7; v_gene: TRBV2; abundance: NA; d_gene: NA; CDR3nt: TGTGCCAGCAGTGAGCGTGGAAGCTCCTACGAGCAGTACTTC; CDR3aa: CASSERGSSYEQYF
j_gene: TRBJ1-3; v_gene: TRBV7-2; abundance: NA; d_gene: NA; CDR3nt: TGTGCCAGCAGCTCACGGGTCTCTGGAAACACCATATATTTT; CDR3aa: CASSSRVSGNTIYF
j_gene: TRBJ1-2; v_gene: TRBV9; abundance: few; d_gene: NA; CDR3nt: TGTGCCAGCAGCGTAGTAGGGTCTGGCTACACCTTC; CDR3aa: CASSVVGSGYTF
j_gene: TRBJ2-5; v_gene: TRBV6-1; abundance: NA; d_gene: TRBD1; CDR3nt: TGTGCCAGCTCCCCGGGACAGGTGAATATGGAGACCCAGTACTTC; CDR3aa: CASSPGQVNMETQYF
j_gene: TRBJ1-5; v_gene: TRBV5-1; abundance: few; d_gene: NA; CDR3nt: TGCGCCAGCAGACCGGACGGATATAGCAATCAGCCCCAGCATTTT; CDR3aa: CASRPDGYSNQPQHF
j_gene: TRBJ1-2; v_gene: TRBV20-1; abundance: NA; d_gene: TRBD1; CDR3nt: TGCAGTGCTAGAGCATCGACAGGGCGGGTTGGGGGCGGCTACACCTTC; CDR3aa: CSARASTGRVGGGYTF
j_gene: TRBJ2-1; v_gene: TRBV25-1; abundance: NA; d_gene: NA; CDR3nt: TGTGCCAGCAGTGGGAGGGCAACCTACAATGAGCAGTTCTTC; CDR3aa: CASSGRATYNEQFF
j_gene: TRBJ2-3; v_gene: TRBV5-1; abundance: NA; d_gene: TRBD2; CDR3nt: TGCGCCAGCAGTTCCGGGACTATGCAAGATACGCAGTATTTT; CDR3aa: CASSSGTMQDTQYF
j_gene: TRBJ1-4; v_gene: TRBV20-1; abundance: NA; d_gene: TRBD1; CDR3nt: TGCAGTGCTAGAGATCCGGGACAGGGCGGATTAGGAAAACTGTTTTTT; CDR3aa: CSARDPGQGGLGKLFF
j_gene: TRBJ2-1; v_gene: TRBV9; abundance: NA; d_gene: TRBD2; CDR3nt: TGTGCCAGCAGCGTAGGGCTAGCGGGAGGTGGGACCTACAATGAGCAGTTCTTC; CDR3aa: CASSVGLAGGGTYNEQFF
j_gene: TRBJ1-4; v_gene: TRBV29-1; abundance: few; d_gene: NA; CDR3nt: TGCAGCGTTAGGGGGACCACAACTAATGAAAAACTGTTTTTT; CDR3aa: CSVRGTTTNEKLFF
j_gene: TRBJ2-1; v_gene: TRBV7-3; abundance: many; d_gene: NA; CDR3nt: TGTGCCAGCAGCCCGCGGAGGGCCGACTCCAATGAGCAGTTCTTC; CDR3aa: CASSPRRADSNEQFF
j_gene: TRBJ2-3; v_gene: TRBV3-1; abundance: few; d_gene: TRBD1; CDR3nt: TGTGCCAGCAGCTACCAGGGGGCTCTGGATACGCAGTATTTT; CDR3aa: CASSYQGALDTQYF
j_gene: TRBJ2-3; v_gene: TRBV5-1; abundance: many; d_gene: NA; CDR3nt: TGCAACCCCGACGGGAGCACAGATACGCAGTATTTT; CDR3aa: CNPDGSTDTQYF
j_gene: TRBJ1-5; v_gene: TRBV20-1; abundance: NA; d_gene: NA; CDR3nt: TGCAGTGTTAAAAGTTTCGGCGGCCAGCCCCAGCATTTT; CDR3aa: CSVKSFGGQPQHF
j_gene: TRBJ2-1; v_gene: TRBV9; abundance: few; d_gene: NA; CDR3nt: TGTGCCAGCAGCCCCCGGGGGGCGGGATACAATGAGCAGTTCTTC; CDR3aa: CASSPRGAGYNEQFF
j_gene: TRBJ2-3; v_gene: TRBV20-1; abundance: NA; d_gene: NA; CDR3nt: TGCAGTGCCCAGGGGGTTAGCGGAATCACAGATACGCAGTATTTT; CDR3aa: CSAQGVSGITDTQYF
j_gene: TRBJ2-7; v_gene: TRBV27; abundance: few; d_gene: NA; CDR3nt: TGTGCCAGCAGTTCCGAGGGTTGGAGCTCCTACGAGCAGTACTTC; CDR3aa: CASSSEGWSSYEQYF
j_gene: TRBJ2-1; v_gene: TRBV4-1; abundance: NA; d_gene: NA; CDR3nt: TGCGCCAGCAGCCAAGAGGGCGTTCAGAGCTCCTACAATGAGCAGTTCTTC; CDR3aa: CASSQEGVQSSYNEQFF